The TCR beta chain described here comes from a study of T-cell reconstitution after alpha-beta-depleted transplantation in children. Broader study findings: The study reportedly traced alpha-beta T cells about two months after transplant to several hundred expanded graft clones. Counts and diversity of T cells one year after transplant came mostly from newly produced T cells. The study traced high day-60 TCRbeta diversity in some patients to surviving recipient T cells and thymic progenitors.

This clonotype came up many times. Its cognate antigen is unknown. Unique molecular identifiers were used in preparing the TCRbeta library. TCRdb used MiXCR to reprocess the PCR reads, holding one entry per CDR3 protein. The sample contains some 300,000 distinct CDR3 sequences, roughly 9.1% of which appear only once. Looked up from germline, CDR1 is SEHNR and CDR2 is FQNEAQ (reference sequence). The junction had 5 bases not matched to a gene; V was cut back by 6 bases and J by 1 base. The length of the CDR3 is 16 residues. This specimen was PBMCs, taken before TCRalphabeta/CD19-depleted stem cell transplant. The receptor was isolated from a boy under two years old with acute myeloid leukemia, due to receive a stem cell transplant. This chain joins TRBV7-9 and TRBJ2-2; 10 positions agree with TRBD2. CDR3 nucleotide sequence: TGTGCCAGCAGTTTTACTAGCGGGGTGAACACCGGGGAGCTGTTTTTT. Amino acids: CASSFTSGVNTGELFF.